In its sample, the clone carrying this T cell receptor (beta chain) ranks as large. J was trimmed by 2 bases and V by 5 bases; bases with no gene match: 5. The CDR3 loop spans 14 amino acids. The TRBV12-4/TRBJ1-2 clonotypes were amplified using barcode primers with ligated adaptors. One entry per CDR3 protein, called by TCRdb with MiXCR from the multiplex PCR reads. This sample contains approximately 71 distinct CDR3 sequences. The origin of this receptor is a female donor with breast cancer. The chain uses TRBV12-3 or TRBV12-4 and TRBJ1-2, with 7 bases fitting TRBD1. Sequencing was carried out using naive CD4+ T cells sorted from blood. Regarding subset: naive CD4+ T cells, CD4+CD45RA+CD25-. CDR3 DNA: TGTGCCAGCAGTACCCGGGACAGCAACTATGGCTACACCTTC. Amino acids: CASSTRDSNYGYTF.